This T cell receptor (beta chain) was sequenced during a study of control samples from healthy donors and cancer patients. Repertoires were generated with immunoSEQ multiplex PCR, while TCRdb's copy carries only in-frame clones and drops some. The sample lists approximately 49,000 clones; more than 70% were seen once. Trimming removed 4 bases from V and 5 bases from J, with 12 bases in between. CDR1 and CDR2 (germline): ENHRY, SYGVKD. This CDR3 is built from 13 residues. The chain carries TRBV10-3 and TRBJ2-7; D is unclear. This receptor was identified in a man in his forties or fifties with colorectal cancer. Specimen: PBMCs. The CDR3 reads CAISGATRDEQYF. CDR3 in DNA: TGTGCCATCAGTGGGGCGACAAGGGACGAGCAGTACTTC.